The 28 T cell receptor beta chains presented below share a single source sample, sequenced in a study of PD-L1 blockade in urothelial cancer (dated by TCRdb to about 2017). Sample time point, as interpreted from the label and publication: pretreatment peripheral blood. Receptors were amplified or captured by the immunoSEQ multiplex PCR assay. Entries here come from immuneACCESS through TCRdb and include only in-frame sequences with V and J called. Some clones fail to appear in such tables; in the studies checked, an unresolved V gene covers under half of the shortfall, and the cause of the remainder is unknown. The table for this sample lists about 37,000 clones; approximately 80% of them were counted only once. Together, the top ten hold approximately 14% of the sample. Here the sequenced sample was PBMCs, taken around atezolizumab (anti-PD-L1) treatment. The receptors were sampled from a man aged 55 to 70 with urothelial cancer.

The CDR3: CASSQVPLGGTGGSYNEQFF. The CDR3 coding sequence is TGTGCCAGCAGCCAAGTTCCCCTTGGGGGAACAGGGGGTTCCTACAATGAGCAGTTCTTC. The chain carries TRBV4-2 and TRBJ2-1; 8 nucleotides align to TRBD1. The V and J ends lost 1 base and 1 base, in that order; junction bases with no gene match: 15. This CDR3 is 20 amino acids long. Germline CDR1 and CDR2: LGHNA and YNFKEQ.

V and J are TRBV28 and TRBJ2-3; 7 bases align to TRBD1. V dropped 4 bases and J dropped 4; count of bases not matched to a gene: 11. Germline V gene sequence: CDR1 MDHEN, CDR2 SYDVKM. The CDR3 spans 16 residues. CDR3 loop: CASSSLRGFFADTQYF. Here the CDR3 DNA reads TGTGCCAGCAGTTCTCTCAGGGGGTTTTTTGCAGATACGCAGTATTTT.

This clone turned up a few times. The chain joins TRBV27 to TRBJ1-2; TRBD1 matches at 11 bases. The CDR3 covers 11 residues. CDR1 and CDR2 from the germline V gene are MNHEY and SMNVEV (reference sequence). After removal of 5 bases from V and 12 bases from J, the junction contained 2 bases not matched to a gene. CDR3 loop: CASSPGQGDTF. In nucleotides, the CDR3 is TGTGCCAGCAGTCCGGGACAGGGGGACACCTTC.

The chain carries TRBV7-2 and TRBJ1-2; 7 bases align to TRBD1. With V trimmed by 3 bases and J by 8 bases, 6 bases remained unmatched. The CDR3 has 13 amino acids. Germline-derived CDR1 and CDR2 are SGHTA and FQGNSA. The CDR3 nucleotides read TGTGCCAGCAGCTTGGGACAGCCGAGAGGCTACACCTTC. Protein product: CASSLGQPRGYTF. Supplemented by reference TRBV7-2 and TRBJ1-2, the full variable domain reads GAGVSQSPSNKVTEKGKDVELRCDPISGHTALYWYRQSLGQGLEFLIYFQGNSAPDKSGLPSDRFSAERTGGSVSTLTIQRTQQEDSAVYLCASSLGQPRGYTFGSGTRLTVV.

The CDR3 region is CSVVTSGGSYEQYF. As DNA, the CDR3 is TGCAGCGTGGTTACTAGCGGGGGCTCCTACGAGCAGTACTTC. J is TRBJ2-7 and V is TRBV29-1; 11 bases line up with TRBD2. The ends lost 6 bases at V and 0 bases at J; junction bases unmatched: 4. CDR1 SQVTM and CDR2 ANQGSEA come from the germline V gene. CDR3 size: 14 residues.

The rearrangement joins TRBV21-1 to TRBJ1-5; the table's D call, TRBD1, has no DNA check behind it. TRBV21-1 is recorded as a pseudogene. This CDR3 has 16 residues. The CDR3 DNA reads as TGTGCCAGCAGCAAAATTAGACAGGGAGCCGGTCAGCCCCAGCATTTT. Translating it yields CASSKIRQGAGQPQHF.

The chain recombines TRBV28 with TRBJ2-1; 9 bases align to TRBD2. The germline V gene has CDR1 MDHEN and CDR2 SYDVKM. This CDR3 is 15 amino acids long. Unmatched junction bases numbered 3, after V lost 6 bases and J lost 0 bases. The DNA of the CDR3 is TGTGCCAGCAGATTTAGCGGGAGCTCCTACAATGAGCAGTTCTTC. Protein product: CASRFSGSSYNEQFF.

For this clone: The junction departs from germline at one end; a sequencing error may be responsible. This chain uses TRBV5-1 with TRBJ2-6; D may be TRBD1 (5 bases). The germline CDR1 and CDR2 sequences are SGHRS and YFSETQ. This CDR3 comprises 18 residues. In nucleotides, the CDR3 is TGCGCCAGCAGCCTTTCCTGGGGCCTAGACTCTGGGGCCAACATCCTGACTTTC. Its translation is CASSLSWGLDSGANILTF.

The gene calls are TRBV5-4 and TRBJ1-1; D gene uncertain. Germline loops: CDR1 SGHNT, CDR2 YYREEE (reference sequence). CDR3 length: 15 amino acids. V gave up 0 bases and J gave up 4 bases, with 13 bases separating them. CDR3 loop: CASSLGGGAGTEAFF. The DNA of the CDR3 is TGTGCCAGCAGCTTGGGTGGCGGCGCGGGCACTGAAGCTTTCTTT.

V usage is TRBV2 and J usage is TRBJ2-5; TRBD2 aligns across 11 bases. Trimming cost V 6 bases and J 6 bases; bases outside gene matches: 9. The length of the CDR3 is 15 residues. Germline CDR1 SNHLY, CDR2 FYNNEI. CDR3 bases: TGTGCCAGCAGACTAGCGGGAGTGGGTCAACAGACCCAGTACTTC. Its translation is CASRLAGVGQQTQYF.

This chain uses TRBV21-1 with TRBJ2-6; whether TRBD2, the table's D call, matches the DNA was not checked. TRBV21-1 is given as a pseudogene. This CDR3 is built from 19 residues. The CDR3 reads CASSKVPLAGSSGANVLTF. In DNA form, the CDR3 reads TGTGCCAGCAGCAAAGTCCCCCTAGCGGGAAGCTCTGGGGCCAACGTCCTGACTTTC.

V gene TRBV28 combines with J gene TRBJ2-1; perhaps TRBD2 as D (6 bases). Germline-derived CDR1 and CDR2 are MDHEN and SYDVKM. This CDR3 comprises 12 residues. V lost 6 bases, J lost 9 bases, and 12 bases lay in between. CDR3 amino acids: CASSRLVGEQFF. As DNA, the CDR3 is TGTGCCAGCAGCCGACTAGTCGGTGAGCAGTTCTTC.

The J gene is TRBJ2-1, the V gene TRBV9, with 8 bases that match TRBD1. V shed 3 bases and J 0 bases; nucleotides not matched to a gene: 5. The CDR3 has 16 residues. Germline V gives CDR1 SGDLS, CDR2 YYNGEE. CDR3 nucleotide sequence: TGTGCCAGCAGCGACAGGGGGTCGAGCTCCTACAATGAGCAGTTCTTC. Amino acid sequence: CASSDRGSSSYNEQFF.

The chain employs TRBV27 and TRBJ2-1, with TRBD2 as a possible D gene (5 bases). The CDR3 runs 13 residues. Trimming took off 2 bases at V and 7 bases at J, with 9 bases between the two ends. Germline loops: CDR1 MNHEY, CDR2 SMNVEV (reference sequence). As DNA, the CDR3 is TGTGCCAGCAGTTTACGGGCGGGTAATGAGCAGTTCTTC. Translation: CASSLRAGNEQFF.

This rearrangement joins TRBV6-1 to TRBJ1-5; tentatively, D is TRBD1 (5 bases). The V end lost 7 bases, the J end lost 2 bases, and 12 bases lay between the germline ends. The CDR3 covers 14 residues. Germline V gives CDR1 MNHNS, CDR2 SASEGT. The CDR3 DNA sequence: TGTGCCAGCACGCAAAAAGGGGGCAATCAGCCCCAGCATTTT. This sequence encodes CASTQKGGNQPQHF.

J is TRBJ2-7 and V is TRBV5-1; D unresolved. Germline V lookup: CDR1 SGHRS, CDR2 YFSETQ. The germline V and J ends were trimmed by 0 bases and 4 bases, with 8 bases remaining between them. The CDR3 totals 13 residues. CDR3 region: CASSLASGYEQYF. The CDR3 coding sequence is TGCGCCAGCAGCTTGGCCTCCGGGTACGAGCAGTACTTC.

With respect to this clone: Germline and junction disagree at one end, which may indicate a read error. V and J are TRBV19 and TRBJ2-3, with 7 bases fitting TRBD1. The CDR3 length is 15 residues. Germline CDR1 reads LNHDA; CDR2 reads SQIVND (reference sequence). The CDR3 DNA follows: TGTGCCAGTAGTATAGGACAGGGTCTTACAGATACGCAATATTTT. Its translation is CASSIGQGLTDTQYF. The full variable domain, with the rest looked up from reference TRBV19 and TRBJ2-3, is DGGITQSPKYLFRKEGQNVTLSCEQNLNHDAMYWYRQDPGQGLRLIYYSQIVNDFQKGDIAEGYSVSREKKESFPLTVTSAQKNPTAFYLCASSIGQGLTDTQYFGPGTRLTVL.

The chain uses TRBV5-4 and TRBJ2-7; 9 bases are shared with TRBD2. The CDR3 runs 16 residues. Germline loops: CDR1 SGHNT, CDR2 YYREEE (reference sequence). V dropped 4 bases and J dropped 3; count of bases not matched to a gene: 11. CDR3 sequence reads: CASSAARAGGFYEQYF. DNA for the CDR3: TGTGCCAGCAGCGCCGCGAGAGCGGGAGGCTTCTACGAGCAGTACTTC.

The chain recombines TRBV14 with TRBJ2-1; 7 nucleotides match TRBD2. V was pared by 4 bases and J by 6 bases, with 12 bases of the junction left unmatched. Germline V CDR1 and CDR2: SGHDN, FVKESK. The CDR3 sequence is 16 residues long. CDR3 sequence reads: CASSRNLAEHPNEQFF. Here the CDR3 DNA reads TGTGCCAGCAGCCGGAACCTAGCGGAACATCCCAATGAGCAGTTCTTC.

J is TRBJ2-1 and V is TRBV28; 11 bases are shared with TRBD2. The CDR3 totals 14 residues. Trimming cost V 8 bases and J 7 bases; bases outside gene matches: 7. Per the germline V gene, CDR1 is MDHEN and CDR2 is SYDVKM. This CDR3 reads CASVAGGGWNEQFF. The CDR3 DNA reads TGTGCCAGCGTAGCGGGAGGGGGCTGGAATGAGCAGTTCTTC. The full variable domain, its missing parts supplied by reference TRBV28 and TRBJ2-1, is DVKVTQSSRYLVKRTGEKVFLECVQDMDHENMFWYRQDPGLGLRLIYFSYDVKMKEKGDIPEGYSVSREKKERFSLILESASTNQTSMYLCASVAGGGWNEQFFGPGTRLTVL.

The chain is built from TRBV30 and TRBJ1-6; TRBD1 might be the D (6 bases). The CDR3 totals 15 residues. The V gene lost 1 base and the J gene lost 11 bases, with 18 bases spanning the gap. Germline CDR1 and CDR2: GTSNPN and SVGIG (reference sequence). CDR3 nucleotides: TGTGCCTGGAGTGCCCGACAGGCCCCGTTGGCACCCCTCCACTTT. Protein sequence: CAWSARQAPLAPLHF.

The chain's CDR3 is CASSLALLPLQYF. CDR3 in DNA: TGTGCCAGCAGCTTGGCTCTATTGCCTCTGCAGTACTTC. The rearrangement links TRBV5-6 to TRBJ2-7; D unclear. Trimming stripped 0 bases from V and 9 bases from J, with 13 bases between. There are 13 residues in the CDR3. Germline CDR1 is SGHDT and CDR2 is YYEEEE. The full variable domain, rest sourced from reference TRBV5-6 and TRBJ2-7, is DAGVTQSPTHLIKTRGQQVTLRCSPKSGHDTVSWYQQALGQGPQFIFQYYEEEERQRGNFPDRFSGHQFPNYSSELNVNALLLGDSALYLCASSLALLPLQYFGPGTRLTVT.

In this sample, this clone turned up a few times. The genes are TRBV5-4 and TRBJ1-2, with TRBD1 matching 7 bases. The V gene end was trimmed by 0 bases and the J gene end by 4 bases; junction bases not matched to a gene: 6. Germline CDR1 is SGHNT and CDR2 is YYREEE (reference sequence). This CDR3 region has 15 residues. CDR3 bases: TGTGCCAGCAGCTTGGCTGGCAGGGGGGTCTATGGCTACACCTTC. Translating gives CASSLAGRGVYGYTF. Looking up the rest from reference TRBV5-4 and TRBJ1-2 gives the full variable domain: ETGVTQSPTHLIKTRGQQVTLRCSSQSGHNTVSWYQQALGQGPQFIFQYYREEENGRGNFPPRFSGLQFPNYSSELNVNALELDDSALYLCASSLAGRGVYGYTFGSGTRLTVV.

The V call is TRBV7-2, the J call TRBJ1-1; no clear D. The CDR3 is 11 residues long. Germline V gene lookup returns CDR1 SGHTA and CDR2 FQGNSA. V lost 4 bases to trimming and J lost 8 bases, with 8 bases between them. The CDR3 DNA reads TGTGCCAGCAGCTCGTTAATGGAAGCTTTCTTT. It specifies CASSSLMEAFF.

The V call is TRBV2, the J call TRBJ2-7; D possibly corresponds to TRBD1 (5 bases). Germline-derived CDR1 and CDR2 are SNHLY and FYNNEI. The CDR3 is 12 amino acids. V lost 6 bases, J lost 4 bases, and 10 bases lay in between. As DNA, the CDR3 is TGTGCCAGCAGGTCCCAGGGTTACGAGCAGTACTTC. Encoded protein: CASRSQGYEQYF.

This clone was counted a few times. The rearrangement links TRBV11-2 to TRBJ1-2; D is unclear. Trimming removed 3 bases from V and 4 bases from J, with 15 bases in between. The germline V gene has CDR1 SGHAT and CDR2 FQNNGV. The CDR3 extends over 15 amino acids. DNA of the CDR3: TGTGCCAGCAGCTTGAACACGGAAAGAGGCTATGGCTACACCTTC. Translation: CASSLNTERGYGYTF.

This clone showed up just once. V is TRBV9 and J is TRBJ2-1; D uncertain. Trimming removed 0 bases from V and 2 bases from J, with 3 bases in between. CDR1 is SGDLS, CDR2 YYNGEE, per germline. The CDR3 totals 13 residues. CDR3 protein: CASSVGAYNEQFF. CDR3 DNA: TGTGCCAGCAGCGTAGGCGCCTACAATGAGCAGTTCTTC.

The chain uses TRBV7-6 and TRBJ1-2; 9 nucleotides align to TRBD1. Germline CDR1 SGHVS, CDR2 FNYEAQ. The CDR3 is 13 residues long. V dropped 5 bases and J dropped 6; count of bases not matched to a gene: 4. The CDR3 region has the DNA TGTGCCAGCAGCCCCCGGGACAGGGATGGCTACACCTTC. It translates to CASSPRDRDGYTF.